This TCR beta chain was identified during a study of identical twins. TCRdb re-analysed the 5' RACE reads in MiXCR, keeping a single row per CDR3 protein. The sample shows a few hundred thousand distinct CDR3 sequences, roughly 18% of them seen only once. Findings and limits, study-wide: Abundant beta clonotypes from cord blood had fewer insertions, unlike memory repertoires, which showed none.

On this clonotype: What it recognizes is unknown.

The CDR3 contains 19 residues. J gave up 10 bases and V 1 base, and 19 bases lay outside the gene matches. CDR1 MNHEY and CDR2 SVGAGI come from the germline V gene. The source material was naive T cells sorted from blood. This chain uses TRBV6-5 with TRBJ2-1; 10 bases map to TRBD2. The clonotype comes from a man between 50 and 59 years old in good health. The CDR3 loop is CASSYYPPSGSGRDGEQFF. The DNA of the CDR3 is TGTGCCAGCAGTTACTATCCCCCTTCTGGGAGCGGGAGGGACGGGGAGCAGTTCTTC.